Given below is one T cell receptor beta chain in context. What it recognizes is unknown. The data derive from a study of cytomegalovirus exposure and HLA in healthy donors. Study at large: Previous work identified some 120 million unique TCR beta sequences from roughly 170 million T cells. Study-wide results and limits: For most subjects, TCR beta sequences were reported to predict HLA-A and HLA-B alleles with accuracy. For most TCR beta V segments, an earlier analysis put the productive rate at about 90% or about 30% of the time.

Primers included in the PCR were 60 Vbeta and 13 Jbeta primers. In the original workflow: Among the unique TCR beta chains that a later analysis counted, 70 million to 85 million in all, about 10 million were shared. This table comes from immunoSEQ multiplex PCR, and its TCRdb copy is limited to in-frame clones, with some not included. The DNA was the basis for D and trimming; V, J and clone size are from that table. Of about 150,000 clones in the sample, roughly 89% are singletons; the top ten hold roughly 5.2%. Trimming cost V 1 base and J 0 bases, with 13 bases left between them. Germline CDR1 and CDR2: SGHVS and FNYEAQ. The CDR3 has 17 amino acids.

This sequence originates from a woman aged 25 to 39 in good health and CMV-seronegative. V is TRBV7-6 and J is TRBJ2-1, with D uncertain. The sequencing input was PBMCs. The CDR3 bases are TGTGCCAGCAGCTTAGGATTAGTAGCCCGCTCCTACAATGAGCAGTTCTTC. Protein sequence: CASSLGLVARSYNEQFF.